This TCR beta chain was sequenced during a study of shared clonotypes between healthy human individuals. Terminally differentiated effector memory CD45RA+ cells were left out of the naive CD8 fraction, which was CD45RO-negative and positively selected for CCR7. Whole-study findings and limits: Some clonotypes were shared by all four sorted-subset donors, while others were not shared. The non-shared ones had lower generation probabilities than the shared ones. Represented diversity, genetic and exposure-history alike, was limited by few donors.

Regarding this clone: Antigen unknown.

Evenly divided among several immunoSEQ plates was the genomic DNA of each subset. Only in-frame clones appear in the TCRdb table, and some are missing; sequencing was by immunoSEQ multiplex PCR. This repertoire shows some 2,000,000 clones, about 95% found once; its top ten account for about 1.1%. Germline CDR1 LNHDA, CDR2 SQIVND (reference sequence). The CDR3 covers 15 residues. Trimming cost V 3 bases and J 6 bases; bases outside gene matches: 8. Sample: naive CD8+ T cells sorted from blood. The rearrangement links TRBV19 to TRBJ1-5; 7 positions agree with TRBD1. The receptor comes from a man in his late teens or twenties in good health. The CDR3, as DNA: TGTGCCAGTAGTATTGACAGGGAAAGCCCTCAGCCCCAGCATTTT. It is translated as CASSIDRESPQPQHF.